The 7 T cell receptor beta chains given below trace back to one sample, sequenced in a study of T-cell memory formation after mild COVID-19 (dated by TCRdb to 2020 to 2023). The library came from 5' RACE. Data came from an Illumina NovaSeq 6000. The public sequencing data were trimmed at Q25 with fastp and processed into clonotypes with MiXCR by TCRdb, which kept only in-frame beta chains. Each entry is one CDR3 protein sequence, shown with its most common DNA and genes. The table for this sample lists about 350,000 distinct CDR3 sequences; roughly an eighth of them were counted only once. The top ten hold roughly 20% of the sample. The specimen was PBMCs or a T cell subset sorted from them (not recorded which). The receptors derive from a man between 18 and 35 years old who had mild COVID-19 (a few samples of this study predate the infection). The sample titles of this study are shuffled in the database, so cell type and time point are left out; the donor was told from shared clones.

The genes are TRBV5-1 and TRBJ2-5; perhaps TRBD2 as D (6 bases). Germline V CDR1 and CDR2: SGHRS, YFSETQ. V was cut by 0 bases and J by 5 bases, with 14 bases left in between. This CDR3 spans 15 amino acids. The CDR3 sequence is CASSLANPGTETQYF. Here the CDR3 DNA reads TGCGCCAGCAGCTTGGCCAATCCAGGGACTGAGACCCAGTACTTC.

This clonotype has at least ten counts. This sequence joins TRBV7-2 and TRBJ1-1, with 7 positions matching TRBD1. The CDR3 covers 17 residues. J was trimmed by 1 base and V by 3 bases; bases with no gene match: 11. CDR1 is SGHTA and CDR2 is FQGNSA in the germline V gene. CDR3 DNA: TGTGCCAGCAGCTTGCGAAGTAAGGGGGCGAAGAACACTGAAGCTTTCTTT. Its protein product is CASSLRSKGAKNTEAFF.

In its sample, this clonotype was seen a few times. V gene TRBV4-2 combines with J gene TRBJ2-1, with a weak D call TRBD2 (5 bases). V lost 4 bases, J lost 5 bases, and 15 bases lay in between. The CDR3 has 15 amino acids. Germline values: CDR1 LGHNA, CDR2 YNFKEQ. CDR3 in amino acids: CASSPFASRDNEQFF. Here the CDR3 DNA reads TGTGCCAGCAGCCCCTTTGCTAGCCGGGACAATGAGCAGTTCTTC.

The chain recombines TRBV12-3 or TRBV12-4 with TRBJ1-1; D unclear. The length of the CDR3 is 14 residues. Deletions cut 3 bases from V and 0 bases from J, with 8 bases between. The CDR3 nucleotides read TGTGCCAGCAGTTTCTCAGTTATGAACACTGAAGCTTTCTTT. Translation: CASSFSVMNTEAFF.

This clonotype was counted between two and nine times. The chain couples TRBV20-1 to TRBJ2-3, with 8 bases identical to TRBD2. Trimming cost V 0 bases and J 4 bases; bases outside gene matches: 0. This CDR3 is 13 amino acids long. Germline V gene sequence: CDR1 DFQATT, CDR2 SNEGSKA (reference sequence). CDR3 amino acids: CSARDGGADTQYF. CDR3 nucleotides: TGCAGTGCTAGAGACGGGGGGGCAGATACGCAGTATTTT.

The chain has TRBV6-2 or TRBV6-3 and TRBJ1-1; tentative D call: TRBD1 (6 bases). The CDR3 is 14 amino acids. V gave up 6 bases and J gave up 1 base, with 12 bases separating them. Germline V CDR1 and CDR2: MNHEY, SVGEGT. This chain's CDR3 is CASSAGAENTEAFF. Written as DNA, the CDR3 is TGTGCCAGCAGCGCAGGGGCCGAGAACACTGAAGCTTTCTTT.

A few counts support this clonotype. V and J are TRBV5-8 and TRBJ2-5; D is perhaps TRBD1 or TRBD2 (5 bases each). Trimming removed 4 bases from V and 3 bases from J, with 16 bases in between. The CDR3 consists of 15 residues. Germline lookup yields CDR1 SGHTS and CDR2 YDEGEE. DNA for the CDR3: TGTGCCAGCAGCCTCCCGTGGGACCCGGAAGAGACCCAGTACTTC. Translating gives CASSLPWDPEETQYF.